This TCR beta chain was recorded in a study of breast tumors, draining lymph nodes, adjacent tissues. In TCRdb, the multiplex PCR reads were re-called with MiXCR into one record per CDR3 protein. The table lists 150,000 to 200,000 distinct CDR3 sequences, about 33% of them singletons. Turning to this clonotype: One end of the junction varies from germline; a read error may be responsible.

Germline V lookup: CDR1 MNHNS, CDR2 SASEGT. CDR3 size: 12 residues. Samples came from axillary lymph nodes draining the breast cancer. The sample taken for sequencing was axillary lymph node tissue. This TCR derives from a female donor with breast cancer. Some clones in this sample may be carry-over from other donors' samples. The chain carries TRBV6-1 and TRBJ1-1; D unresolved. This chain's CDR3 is CASSDFGDFVKF. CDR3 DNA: TGTGCCAGCAGTGATTTCGGAGACTTTGTAAAGTTT.